The clone carrying this T cell receptor beta chain turned up a few times. The data belong to a study of T cells in Graves' hyperthyroidism and ophthalmopathy. CDR1 is MNHNY, CDR2 SVGAGI, per germline (reference sequence). V was clipped by 2 bases and J by 1 base, with 8 bases between them. The CDR3 totals 14 residues. It was RNA transcripts that yielded the amplified TCR beta CDR3 regions. During a first-round RT-PCR of the TCR CDR3, the HTBI primer set was used. TCRdb processed the multiplex PCR reads anew with MiXCR; each CDR3 protein has one entry. The sample has over 450,000 distinct CDR3 sequences, roughly 15% seen once.

The receptor's source is a woman aged 18-29 years with Graves' ophthalmopathy. This chain links TRBV6-6 with TRBJ1-1; D is undetermined. Sequencing was performed on blood. The CDR3 DNA follows: TGTGCCAGCAGTTACGCAGGTACGAACACTGAAGCTTTCTTT. Its protein is CASSYAGTNTEAFF.